Sequencing of this T cell receptor (beta chain) was carried out in a study of blood T cell repertoires in COVID-19 (dated by TCRdb to between 2020 and 2021). About the full investigation: Samples from collaborators originated in the United States, Italy and Spain and spanned both the acute and convalescent phases of COVID-19. The material from the prospective study consisted of cDNA or gDNA derived from T cells, B-cell-depleted T cells, or PBMCs. Subjects who had been exposed to COVID-19, were actively infected with it, or had recovered from it provided the deeply sampled blood TCRbeta repertoires that made up the dataset. The repertoires were made available in a free public database intended to serve as a resource for research on the immune response to SARS-CoV-2. The samples were drawn from two sources: the first 160 participants of the ongoing ImmuneRACE study, and 1,200 or so subjects contributed by 6 global collaborators. Nearly every sample came with metadata listing a de-identified subject ID, COVID-19 status, age in years and sex. HLA class I and class II types, where available, came from metadata supplied by the sample provider rather than from assay-based typing. Study-level results and caveats: Clinical and demographic metadata were provided uncurated, with the amount varying by source and participant.

CDR1 and CDR2 are read off the germline V gene as KGHDR and SFDVKD. The CDR3 sequence holds 15 residues, the cysteine and phenylalanine included. CDR3 DNA only is kept here, 45 bases in frame from base 1. Deletion took 2 bases off V and 8 bases off J, with a span of 15 bases between the germline ends. TCRbeta CDR3 regions were amplified from genomic DNA by means of the immunoSEQ Assay, a bias-controlled multiplex PCR. The paper's processing steps were these. Nucleated cell counts per sample were estimated from amplification of reference gene primers within the assay. To quantify the absolute abundance of each unique TCRbeta CDR3 rearrangement, sequence reads were collapsed and filtered. Productive Simpson clonality was computed per sample as the square root of Simpson's diversity index over productive rearrangements. Here the immuneACCESS table is served through TCRdb, limited to in-frame sequences with V and J called. Missing clones are a known gap in these copies; in checked studies unresolved V genes cover under half, and the rest lacks a known reason. The V and J calls and the clone size are those of that table, but D and trimming were determined from the DNA. For this sample there are about 330,000 clones; roughly 84% appear just once. The ten largest make up roughly 1% of the sample.

About this clone itself: Its target antigen remains unknown. One base away there is no much larger clone; base qualities are not given.

Enrolling through a virtual design, the prospective study's participants ranged in age from about 18 to 89 years and lived across roughly 23 United States geographic areas. To assign participants to cohorts, the prospective study relied on clinical history that participants themselves reported in a screening survey and a study questionnaire. Recovered participants in ImmuneRACE Cohort 3 were defined as having two consecutive negative NP/OP PCR tests, clearance from a healthcare professional, or resolution of symptoms. Each participant in the prospective study had whole blood, serum and a nasopharyngeal or oropharyngeal swab collected by mobile phlebotomists. Participants in the prospective study had the option to provide additional blood draws and questionnaires over a roughly 2-month period. Before DNA extraction, prospective study blood samples were shipped either frozen or at room temperature.

The chain joins TRBV24-1 to TRBJ2-1, with TRBD2 perhaps the D gene, on 6 matching bases. The sequenced sample consisted of PBMCs or T cells enriched from blood (not recorded which). The TCR was taken from a woman under 40 who had recovered from COVID-19. In nucleotide form, the sequence is TGTGCCACCAGTGATTCTCGGGGGACCGGGGATGAGCAGTTCTTC. It is translated as CATSDSRGTGDEQFF.